This T cell receptor beta chain was captured in a study of Graves' ophthalmopathy and Graves' hyperthyroidism. For repertoire sequencing, the TCR beta CDR3 regions were amplified from RNA transcripts. HTBI primers were employed in first-round RT-PCR, then a second-round multiplex PCR followed. MiXCR was run by TCRdb on the multiplex PCR reads, yielding one entry per CDR3 protein. Of over 45,000 distinct CDR3 sequences listed, less than 65% are singletons. This CDR3 has 14 amino acids. The germline CDR1 and CDR2 sequences are DFQATT and SNEGSKA (reference sequence). Trimming cost V 6 bases and J 8 bases; bases outside gene matches: 10. The sample holds a few counts of this clonotype.

The TCR originated in an adult man with Graves' ophthalmopathy. The chain recombines TRBV20-1 with TRBJ1-6; TRBD1 matches at 7 bases. The sequencing input was peripheral blood. This chain's CDR3 is CSAAQGDKDSPLHF. For the CDR3, the DNA is TGCAGTGCAGCCCAGGGGGATAAGGATTCACCCCTCCACTTT.